This T cell receptor beta chain stems from a study of blood T cells in healthy people across ages (dated by TCRdb to about 2015). With regard to the full study: Template switching captured roughly one uniquely barcoded TCR beta cDNA molecule per two T cells in model experiments. The study analyzed two additional independent replicas of 1 million unique cDNA reads from the same blood draw for two donors, one aged 18 to 30 and one aged 80 or older. Donors were grouped into four age groups: young (average approximately 15 years), middle-aged (roughly 37), aged (about 60) and long-lived (approximately 78). Age-related changes in TCR beta repertoire diversity were measured in the study by deep sequencing normalized with unique cDNA molecular identifiers. To avoid experimental bias, donors of different ages were spread randomly across the sequencing lanes. Results and caveats for the whole study, not just this receptor: The long-lived group showed more naive CD4+ T cells, fewer expanded clones and increased TCR diversity than the aged group, suggesting age selection. The percentage of naive T cells measured by flow cytometry correlated strongly with observed TCR beta diversity. As age increased, observed TCR beta diversity per million T cells dropped in a roughly linear way, and a significant reduction was already evident by age about 40. The CMV infection status of donors was not known, potentially confounding age-related changes in expanded clonotypes. Conclusive comparison of naive and antigen-experienced compartments was prevented by the profiling of bulk unsorted PBMCs. Total diversity estimates from one million sequenced T cells were considered lower bounds and underestimates.

The roughly 39 donors, aged about 6 to 95 years, were systemically healthy Caucasian individuals from Russia. Approximately 9.3 milliliters of peripheral blood were collected from each donor into EDTA-treated Vacutainer tubes. PBMCs were isolated by Ficoll-Paque density-gradient centrifugation, with at least 6 million obtained per sample. Total RNA, at least 6 micrograms per sample, was extracted from PBMCs with Trizol reagent. The percentages of naive CD45RAhigh/CD27high T cells were determined by flow cytometry on a PBMC aliquot from every donor. Library creation used 5' RACE. Sequenced using an Illumina HiSeq 2500. The second PCR ran for roughly 7 to 11 cycles and used a J-beta primer mix along with a sample-barcoded 5' primer. A template-switch 5' adaptor carrying 12 random nucleotides introduced a unique molecular identifier onto each TCR beta cDNA molecule. At least 3 million CDR3-containing paired-end reads were obtained from each sample. First-strand cDNA was synthesized from all RNA with the Mint cDNA synthesis kit, primed by a TRBC-specific oligonucleotide. Following uracil-DNA glycosylase treatment, all cDNA underwent a first 18-cycle PCR with the universal primers M1SS and BC2_uni_R. The paper's processing steps were these. For normalization, 1 million high-quality reads were randomly selected from each sample, with every read carrying a distinct molecular identifier. Instead of being binned into consensus sequences, reads that shared molecular identifiers were thrown out. MiTCR, run with a Q25 quality threshold and the strictest error-elimination algorithm, handled CDR3 identification, clonotype clustering and error correction. A nonparametric unseen species model with Euler transformation was used to estimate lower-bound total TCR beta diversity. TCRdb reworked the public reads: Q25 trimming with fastp, MiXCR clone assembly, productive beta chains retained. For every CDR3 protein sequence, its rows merge into one entry that carries the most common genes and DNA. The V and J calls and clone size come from TCRdb's table, not from the authors' own analysis. Across this sample there are about 970,000 distinct CDR3 sequences, with roughly 51% seen only once. Together, the top ten hold over 20% of the sample.

A note on this clonotype: The target of this receptor is not known. Base qualities are not recorded, but no much larger clone differs from it by a single base.

The germline V gene yields ENHRY for CDR1 and SYGVKD for CDR2. From its cysteine to its phenylalanine, the CDR3 spans 14 amino acids. The entry retains the CDR3 DNA only, 42 bases that are in frame from base 1. Trimming takes 9 bases from V and 4 bases from J, and the germline ends sit 18 bases apart. The source of this sequence is a woman aged 55 to 70 in good health. The rearrangement joined TRBV10-3 to TRBJ1-1; the D gene remains uncertain. Source material: blood. The bases are TGTGCCATTAGCCGGGCGAACCTGATCACTGAAGCTTTCTTT. Its amino acids are CAISRANLITEAFF.